This T cell receptor beta chain was identified in a study of vaccination effects on CD4 cells after COVID-19. Study-level results: Few convalescent patients, and no early post-infection timepoints, were available to the study. Vaccine- and infection-induced clones showed marked clonal contraction late following vaccination.

Germline V gene data show CDR1 as SGHVS and CDR2 as FQNEAQ. This CDR3 contains 17 residues. J was trimmed by 0 bases and V by 1 base; bases with no gene match: 7. Under the ViraFEST assay, PBMC were stimulated with viral peptide pools so that antigen-specific CD4+ T cells expanded. Sequencing was performed afterwards. The authors isolated CD4+ T cells after roughly eleven days of culture. Nucleocapsid antibody tests were negative, and the vaccine recipients had no prior SARS-CoV-2 infection. Supplemented with around 9.3 IU/ml IL-2 and 8 to 10 ug/ml peptides, a few million PBMC per well were kept in culture. Cultures got half-medium changes with IL-2 on days 3 and 7. Note on this clone: Its cognate antigen is unknown.

Clones were sequenced by immunoSEQ multiplex PCR, and TCRdb holds only the in-frame ones, with some missing. The sample lists about 23,000 clones, around 72% occurring once. This sequence joins TRBV7-8 and TRBJ2-3; the match to TRBD2 covers 7 bases. The source material was CD4+ T cells from PBMCs cultured with SARS-CoV-2 spike peptides, sampled before COVID-19 vaccination. This TCR derives from a human donor who received a COVID-19 vaccine. The CDR3 DNA is TGTGCCAGCAGCTTAGGGGGGGGTATAACTAGCACAGATACGCAGTATTTT. It codes for CASSLGGGITSTDTQYF.